This T cell receptor (beta chain) was sequenced for a study of blood T cell repertoires in COVID-19. Study-level background: The United States, Italy and Spain were the sources of the acute and convalescent COVID-19 samples. T cells, B-cell-depleted T cells, or PBMCs supplied cDNA or gDNA.

CDR1 and CDR2 from the germline V gene are SGHNT and YYREEE (reference sequence). The CDR3 contains 16 residues. V lost 4 bases and J lost 8; bases outside the gene matches: 15. In the original workflow: Estimation of nucleated cell counts was performed using reference gene primer amplification. Sequenced by immunoSEQ multiplex PCR; TCRdb stores in-frame clones only, minus some. For V, J and clone size, that table is used; D and trimming come from the DNA. This table holds 150,000 to 180,000 clones, 75% to 80% found once. Input material: peripheral blood. V is TRBV5-4 and J is TRBJ2-1; 7 positions match TRBD1. This clonotype originated in an elderly man with acute or convalescent COVID-19. The CDR3 DNA sequence: TGTGCCAGCAGCACCCAAAATTTAGGGGGCAGGGATGAGCAGTTCTTC. Translated, it gives CASSTQNLGGRDEQFF.